This T cell receptor beta chain was identified during a study of blood T cell repertoires in COVID-19. The CDR3 spans 11 residues. Germline CDR1 LNHDA, CDR2 SQIVND (reference sequence). V lost 8 bases, J lost 4 bases, and 6 bases lay in between. The data were produced by immunoSEQ multiplex PCR, yet TCRdb's version contains in-frame clones alone and is incomplete. The repertoire holds 130,000 to 150,000 clones, with roughly 86% as singletons. Sequenced sample: peripheral blood. The clonotype comes from a man aged 65 to 85 with acute or convalescent COVID-19. The J gene is TRBJ2-4, the V gene TRBV19, with a possible D match to TRBD1 (6 bases). CDR3 amino acids: CASGQKNIQYF. As DNA, the CDR3 is TGTGCCAGTGGACAGAAAAACATTCAGTACTTC.